What follows describes a single T cell receptor beta chain. Antigen specificity is unknown. With 60 Vbeta and 13 Jbeta primers, the PCR was carried out. The repertoire was sequenced with immunoSEQ multiplex PCR; TCRdb's copy has only in-frame clones and lacks some. This sample yields approximately 180,000 clones, of which 77% are seen a single time; 1.4% belongs to the top ten. This entry belongs to a study of cytomegalovirus exposure and HLA in healthy donors. The study's findings and limits: Cytomegalovirus-associated TCR beta chains were listed, numbering 150 to 200. With high specificity and sensitivity, the classifier reportedly diagnosed cytomegalovirus status. In vitro data verified a few CMV-associated chains as specific for CMV antigens.

The sequencing sample was made of PBMCs. This sequence was found in a woman in her 30s in good health and CMV-seropositive.

In nucleotides, the CDR3 is TGTGCCAGCAGCTTACTTGGGGGAGCGGGTACAGATACGCAGTATTTT. Translated: CASSLLGGAGTDTQYF. The chain has TRBV7-8 and TRBJ2-3, with a possible D match to TRBD2 (6 bases). Germline lookup yields CDR1 SGHVS and CDR2 FQNEAQ. V shed 2 bases and J shed 3 bases, with 15 bases lying between them. CDR3 length: 16 amino acids.